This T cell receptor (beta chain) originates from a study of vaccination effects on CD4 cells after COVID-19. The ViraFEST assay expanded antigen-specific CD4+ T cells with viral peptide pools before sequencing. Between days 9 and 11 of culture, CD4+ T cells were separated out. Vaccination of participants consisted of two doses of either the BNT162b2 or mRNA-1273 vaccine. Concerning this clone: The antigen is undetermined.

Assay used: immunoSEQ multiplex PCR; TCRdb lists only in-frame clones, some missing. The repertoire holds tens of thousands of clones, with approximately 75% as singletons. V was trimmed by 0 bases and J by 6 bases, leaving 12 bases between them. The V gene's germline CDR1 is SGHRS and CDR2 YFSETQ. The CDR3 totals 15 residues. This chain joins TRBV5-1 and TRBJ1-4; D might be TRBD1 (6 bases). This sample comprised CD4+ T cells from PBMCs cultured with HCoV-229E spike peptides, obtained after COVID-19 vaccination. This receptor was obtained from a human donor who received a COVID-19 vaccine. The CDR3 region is CASSLGWGRDEKLFF. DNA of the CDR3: TGCGCCAGCAGCTTGGGGTGGGGGCGCGATGAAAAACTGTTTTTT. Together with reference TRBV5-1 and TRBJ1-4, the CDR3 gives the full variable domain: KAGVTQTPRYLIKTRGQQVTLSCSPISGHRSVSWYQQTPGQGLQFLFEYFSETQRNKGNFPGRFSGRQFSNSRSEMNVSTLELGDSALYLCASSLGWGRDEKLFFGSGTQLSVL.